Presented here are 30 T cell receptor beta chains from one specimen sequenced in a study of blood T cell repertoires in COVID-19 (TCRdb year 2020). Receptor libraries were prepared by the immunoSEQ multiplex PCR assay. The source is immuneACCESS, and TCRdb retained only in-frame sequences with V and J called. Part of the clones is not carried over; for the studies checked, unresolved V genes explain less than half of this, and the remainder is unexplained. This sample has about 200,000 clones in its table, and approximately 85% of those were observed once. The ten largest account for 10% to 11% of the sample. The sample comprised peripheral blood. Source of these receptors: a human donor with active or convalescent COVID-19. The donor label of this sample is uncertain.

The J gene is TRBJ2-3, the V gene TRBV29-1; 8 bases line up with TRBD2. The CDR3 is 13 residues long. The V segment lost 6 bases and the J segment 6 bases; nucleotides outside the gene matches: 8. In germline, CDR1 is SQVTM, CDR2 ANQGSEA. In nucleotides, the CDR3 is TGCAGCGTACGGGGGGGGAGTACGGATACGCAGTATTTT. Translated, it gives CSVRGGSTDTQYF.

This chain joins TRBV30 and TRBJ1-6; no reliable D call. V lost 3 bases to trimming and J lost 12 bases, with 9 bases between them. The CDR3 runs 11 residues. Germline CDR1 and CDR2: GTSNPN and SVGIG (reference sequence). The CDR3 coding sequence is TGTGCCTGGAGGACCGGGAAACCCCTCCACTTT. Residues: CAWRTGKPLHF.

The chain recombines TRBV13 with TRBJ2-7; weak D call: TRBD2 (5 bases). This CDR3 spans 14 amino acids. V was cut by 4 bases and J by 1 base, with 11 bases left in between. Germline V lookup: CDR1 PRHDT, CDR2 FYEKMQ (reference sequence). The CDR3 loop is CASSSRGSSYEQYF. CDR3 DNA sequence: TGTGCCAGCAGCTCTCGAGGGAGTTCCTACGAGCAGTACTTC.

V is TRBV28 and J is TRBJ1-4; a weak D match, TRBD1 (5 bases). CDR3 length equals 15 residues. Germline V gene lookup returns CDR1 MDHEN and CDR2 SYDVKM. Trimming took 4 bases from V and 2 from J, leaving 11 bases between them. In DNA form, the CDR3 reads TGTGCCAGCAGTTCCCCCCAGGGCACTAATGAAAAACTGTTTTTT. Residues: CASSSPQGTNEKLFF.

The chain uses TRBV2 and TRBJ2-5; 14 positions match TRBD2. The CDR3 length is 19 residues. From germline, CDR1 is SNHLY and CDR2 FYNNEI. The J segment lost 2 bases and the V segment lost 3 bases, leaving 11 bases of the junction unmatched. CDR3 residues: CASSEPIGTSGGPQETQYF. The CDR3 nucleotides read TGTGCCAGCAGTGAGCCCATCGGGACTAGCGGGGGACCACAAGAGACCCAGTACTTC. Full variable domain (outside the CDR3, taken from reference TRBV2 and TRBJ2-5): EPEVTQTPSHQVTQMGQEVILRCVPISNHLYFYWYRQILGQKVEFLVSFYNNEISEKSEIFDDQFSVERPDGSNFTLKIRSTKLEDSAMYFCASSEPIGTSGGPQETQYFGPGTRLLVL.

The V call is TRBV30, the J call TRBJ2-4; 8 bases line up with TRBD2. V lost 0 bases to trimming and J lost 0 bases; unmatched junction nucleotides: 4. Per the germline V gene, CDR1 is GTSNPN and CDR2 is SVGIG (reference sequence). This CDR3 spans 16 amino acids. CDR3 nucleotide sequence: TGTGCCTGGAGTGTCGGCCTAGCGGGAGCCAAAAACATTCAGTACTTC. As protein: CAWSVGLAGAKNIQYF.

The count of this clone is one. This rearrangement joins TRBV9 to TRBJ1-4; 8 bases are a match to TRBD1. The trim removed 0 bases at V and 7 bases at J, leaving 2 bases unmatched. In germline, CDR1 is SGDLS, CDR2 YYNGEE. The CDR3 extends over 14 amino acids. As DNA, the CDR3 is TGTGCCAGCAGCGTAGGACAGGGGACTGAAAAACTGTTTTTT. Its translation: CASSVGQGTEKLFF. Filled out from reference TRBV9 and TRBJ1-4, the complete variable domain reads DSGVTQTPKHLITATGQRVTLRCSPRSGDLSVYWYQQSLDQGLQFLIQYYNGEERAKGNILERFSAQQFPDLHSELNLSSLELGDSALYFCASSVGQGTEKLFFGSGTQLSVL.

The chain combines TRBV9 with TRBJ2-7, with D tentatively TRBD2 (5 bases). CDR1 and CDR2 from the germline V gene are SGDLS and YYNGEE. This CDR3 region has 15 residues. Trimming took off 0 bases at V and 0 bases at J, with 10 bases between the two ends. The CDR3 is CASSVDPGSSYEQYF. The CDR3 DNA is TGTGCCAGCAGCGTAGATCCGGGGAGCTCCTACGAGCAGTACTTC.

CDR3 DNA sequence: TGTGCCAGCAGTGAGAGTTCTGGGTTTGGGAGCGATGAGCAGTTCTTC. Amino acids: CASSESSGFGSDEQFF. The rearrangement uses TRBV6-4 and TRBJ2-1, with a tentative D call TRBD2 (5 bases). Trimming shortened V by 3 bases and J by 8 bases, and 20 bases separated the two germline ends. There are 16 residues in the CDR3. Germline lookup yields CDR1 MRHNA and CDR2 SNTAGT.

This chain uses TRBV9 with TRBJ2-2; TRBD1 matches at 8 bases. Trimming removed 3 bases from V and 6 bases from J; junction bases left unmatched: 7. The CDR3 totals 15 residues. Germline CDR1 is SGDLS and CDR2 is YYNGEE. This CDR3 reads CASSGRLQGAGELFF. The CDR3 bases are TGTGCCAGCAGCGGACGACTACAGGGGGCCGGGGAGCTGTTTTTT.

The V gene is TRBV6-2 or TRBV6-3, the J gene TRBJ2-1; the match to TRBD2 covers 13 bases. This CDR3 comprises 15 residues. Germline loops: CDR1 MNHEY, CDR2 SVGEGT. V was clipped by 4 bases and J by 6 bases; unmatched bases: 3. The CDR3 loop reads CASSSTSGGANEQFF. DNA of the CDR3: TGTGCCAGCAGTTCAACTAGCGGGGGGGCCAATGAGCAGTTCTTC.

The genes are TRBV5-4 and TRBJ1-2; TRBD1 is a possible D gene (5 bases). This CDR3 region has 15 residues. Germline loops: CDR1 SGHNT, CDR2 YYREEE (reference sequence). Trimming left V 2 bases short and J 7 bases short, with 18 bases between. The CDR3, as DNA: TGTGCCAGCAGCTTTGCAGGGCAGGGAGGTTTTGGCTACACCTTC. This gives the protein CASSFAGQGGFGYTF.

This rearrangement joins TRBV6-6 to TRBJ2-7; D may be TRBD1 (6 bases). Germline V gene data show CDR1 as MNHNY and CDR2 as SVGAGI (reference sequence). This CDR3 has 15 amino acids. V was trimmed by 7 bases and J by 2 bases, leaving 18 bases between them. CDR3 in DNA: TGTGCCAGCAATCCTACCCAGACAGGAACCTACGAGCAGTACTTC. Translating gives CASNPTQTGTYEQYF.

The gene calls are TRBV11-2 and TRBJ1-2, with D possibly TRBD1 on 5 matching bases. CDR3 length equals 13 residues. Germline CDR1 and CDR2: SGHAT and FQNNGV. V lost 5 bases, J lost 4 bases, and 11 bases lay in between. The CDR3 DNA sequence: TGTGCCAGCAGCAAAGACAGCCCCTATGGCTACACCTTC. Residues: CASSKDSPYGYTF.

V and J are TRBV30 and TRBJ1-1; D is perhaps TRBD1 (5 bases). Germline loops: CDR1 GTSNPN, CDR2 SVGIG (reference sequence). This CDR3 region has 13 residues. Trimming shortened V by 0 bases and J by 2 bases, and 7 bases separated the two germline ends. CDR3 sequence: CAWSVRGNTEAFF. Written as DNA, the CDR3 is TGTGCCTGGAGTGTAAGGGGTAACACTGAAGCTTTCTTT.

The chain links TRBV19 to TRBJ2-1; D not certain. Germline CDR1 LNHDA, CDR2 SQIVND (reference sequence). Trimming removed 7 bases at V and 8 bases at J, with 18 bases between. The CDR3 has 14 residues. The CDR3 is CASNERMMMHEQFF. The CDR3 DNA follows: TGTGCCAGTAATGAGAGGATGATGATGCATGAGCAGTTCTTC.

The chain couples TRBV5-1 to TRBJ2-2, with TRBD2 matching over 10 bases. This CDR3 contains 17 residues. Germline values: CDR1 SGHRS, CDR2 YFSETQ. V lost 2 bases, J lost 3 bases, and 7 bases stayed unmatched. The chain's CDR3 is CASSFRAGGPDTGELFF. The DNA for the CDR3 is TGCGCCAGCAGCTTCAGAGCGGGAGGGCCGGACACCGGGGAGCTGTTTTTT.

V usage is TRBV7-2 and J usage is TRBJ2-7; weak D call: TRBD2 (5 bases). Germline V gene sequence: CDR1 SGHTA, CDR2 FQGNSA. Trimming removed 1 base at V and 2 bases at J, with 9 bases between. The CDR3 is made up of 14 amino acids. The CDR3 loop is CASSLVEGAYEQYF. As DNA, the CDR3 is TGTGCCAGCAGCTTAGTAGAGGGAGCCTACGAGCAGTACTTC. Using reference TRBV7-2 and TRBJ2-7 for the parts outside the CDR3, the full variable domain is GAGVSQSPSNKVTEKGKDVELRCDPISGHTALYWYRQSLGQGLEFLIYFQGNSAPDKSGLPSDRFSAERTGGSVSTLTIQRTQQEDSAVYLCASSLVEGAYEQYFGPGTRLTVT.

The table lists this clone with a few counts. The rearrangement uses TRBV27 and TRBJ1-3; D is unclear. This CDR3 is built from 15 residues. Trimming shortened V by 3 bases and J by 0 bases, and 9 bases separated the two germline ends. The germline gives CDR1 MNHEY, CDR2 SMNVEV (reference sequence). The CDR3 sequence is CASSFTLGSGNTIYF. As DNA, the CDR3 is TGTGCCAGCAGTTTTACCCTCGGCTCTGGAAACACCATATATTTT.

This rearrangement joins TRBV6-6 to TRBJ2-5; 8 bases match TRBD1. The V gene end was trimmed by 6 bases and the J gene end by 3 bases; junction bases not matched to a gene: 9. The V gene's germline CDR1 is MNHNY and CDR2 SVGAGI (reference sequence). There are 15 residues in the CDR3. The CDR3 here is CASRRDRGPEETQYF. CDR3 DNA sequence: TGTGCCAGCAGACGCGACAGGGGTCCGGAAGAGACCCAGTACTTC.

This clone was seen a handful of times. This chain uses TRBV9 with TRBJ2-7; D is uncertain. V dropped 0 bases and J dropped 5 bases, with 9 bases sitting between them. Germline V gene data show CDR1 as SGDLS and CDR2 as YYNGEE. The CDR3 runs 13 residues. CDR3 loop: CASSVAWADEQYF. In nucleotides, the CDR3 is TGTGCCAGCAGCGTAGCGTGGGCCGACGAGCAGTACTTC. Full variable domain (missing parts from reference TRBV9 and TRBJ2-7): DSGVTQTPKHLITATGQRVTLRCSPRSGDLSVYWYQQSLDQGLQFLIQYYNGEERAKGNILERFSAQQFPDLHSELNLSSLELGDSALYFCASSVAWADEQYFGPGTRLTVT.

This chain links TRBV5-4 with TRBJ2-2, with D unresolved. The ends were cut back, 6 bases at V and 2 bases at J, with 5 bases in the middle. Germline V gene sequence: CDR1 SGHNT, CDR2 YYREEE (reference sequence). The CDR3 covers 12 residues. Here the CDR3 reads CASTPNTGELFF. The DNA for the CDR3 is TGTGCCAGCACCCCTAACACCGGGGAGCTGTTTTTT.

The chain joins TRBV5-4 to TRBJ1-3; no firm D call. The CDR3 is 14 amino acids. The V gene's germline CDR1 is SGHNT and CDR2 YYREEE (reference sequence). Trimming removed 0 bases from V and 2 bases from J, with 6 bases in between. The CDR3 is CASSLDQAGNTIYF. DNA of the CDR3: TGTGCCAGCAGCTTGGACCAGGCTGGAAACACCATATATTTT.

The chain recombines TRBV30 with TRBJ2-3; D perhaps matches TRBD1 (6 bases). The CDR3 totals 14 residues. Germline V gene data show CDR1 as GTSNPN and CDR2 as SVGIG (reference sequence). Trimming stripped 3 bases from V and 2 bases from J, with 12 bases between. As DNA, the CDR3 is TGTGCCTGGAGCCGACAGGTCGTCACAGATACGCAGTATTTT. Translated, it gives CAWSRQVVTDTQYF. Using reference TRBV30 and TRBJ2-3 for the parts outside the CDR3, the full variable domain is SQTIHQWPATLVQPVGSPLSLECTVEGTSNPNLYWYRQAAGRGLQLLFYSVGIGQISSEVPQNLSASRPQDRQFILSSKKLLLSDSGFYLCAWSRQVVTDTQYFGPGTRLTVL.

This chain's CDR3 is CASSQERRGSTIYGYTF. The CDR3 DNA is TGCGCCAGCAGCCAAGAGAGGCGTGGCAGCACTATCTATGGCTACACCTTC. The genes are TRBV4-1 and TRBJ1-2; no firm D call. Germline CDR1 is MGHRA and CDR2 is YSYEKL. The CDR3 covers 17 residues. Trimming removed 0 bases at V and 4 bases at J, with 18 bases between.

CDR3 sequence: CASSRTSGSNEQYF. In DNA form, the CDR3 reads TGTGCCAGCAGTCGGACTAGCGGGAGTAACGAGCAGTACTTC. The gene calls are TRBV27 and TRBJ2-7; 13 nucleotides line up with TRBD2. The germline CDR1 and CDR2 sequences are MNHEY and SMNVEV (reference sequence). The CDR3 spans 14 residues. V lost 5 bases to trimming and J lost 5 bases; unmatched junction nucleotides: 3.

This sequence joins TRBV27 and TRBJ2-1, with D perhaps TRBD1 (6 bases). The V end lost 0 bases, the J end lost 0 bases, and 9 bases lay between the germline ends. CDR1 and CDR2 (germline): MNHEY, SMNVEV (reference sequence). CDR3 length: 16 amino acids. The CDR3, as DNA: TGTGCCAGCAGTTTATCGAAAGGGGGCTCCTACAATGAGCAGTTCTTC. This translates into CASSLSKGGSYNEQFF.

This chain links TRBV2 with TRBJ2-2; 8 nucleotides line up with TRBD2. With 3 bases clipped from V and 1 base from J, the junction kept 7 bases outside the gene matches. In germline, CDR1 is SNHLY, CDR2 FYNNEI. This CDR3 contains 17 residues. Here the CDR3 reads CASSDSGGRMNTGELFF. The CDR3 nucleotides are TGTGCCAGCAGTGATTCTGGCGGGAGGATGAACACCGGGGAGCTGTTTTTT.

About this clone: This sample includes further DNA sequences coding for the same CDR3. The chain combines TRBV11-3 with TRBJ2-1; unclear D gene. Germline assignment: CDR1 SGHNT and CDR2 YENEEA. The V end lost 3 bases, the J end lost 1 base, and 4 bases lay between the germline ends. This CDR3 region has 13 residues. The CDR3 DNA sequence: TGTGCCAGCAGCTTGGCTTCCTACAATGAGCAGTTCTTC. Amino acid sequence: CASSLASYNEQFF.

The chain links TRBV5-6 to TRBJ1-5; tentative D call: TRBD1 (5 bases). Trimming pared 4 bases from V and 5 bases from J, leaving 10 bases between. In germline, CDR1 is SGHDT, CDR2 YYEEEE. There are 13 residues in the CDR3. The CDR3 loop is CASSNGGDQPQHF. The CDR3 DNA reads TGTGCCAGCAGCAACGGGGGGGATCAGCCCCAGCATTTT.